The 11 T cell receptor beta chains in this list originate from one sample, sequenced in a study of T cell responses to AZD1222 COVID-19 vaccine. The repertoire was sequenced with immunoSEQ multiplex PCR; TCRdb's copy has only in-frame clones and lacks some. The sample includes approximately 160,000 clones, more than 75% seen only once; the top ten take approximately 5%. The sequenced sample was peripheral blood, obtained on day 0 of AZD1222 vaccination. These TCRs come from an adult in good health.

The rearrangement uses TRBV28 and TRBJ1-1; TRBD1 matches at 7 bases. The CDR3 runs 13 residues. V was clipped by 11 bases and J by 3 bases; unmatched bases: 9. CDR1 and CDR2 from the germline V gene are MDHEN and SYDVKM. The CDR3 loop is CAGQAQRDTEAFF. CDR3 nucleotides: TGTGCCGGACAGGCCCAGAGGGACACTGAAGCTTTCTTT.

The CDR3 reads CAWSGGSSYNEQFF. The DNA for the CDR3 is TGTGCCTGGAGTGGTGGTAGCTCCTACAATGAGCAGTTCTTC. The V call is TRBV30, the J call TRBJ2-1; unclear D gene. CDR3 length: 14 residues. Trimming stripped 1 base from V and 0 bases from J, with 7 bases between. Germline assignment: CDR1 GTSNPN and CDR2 SVGIG (reference sequence).

The CDR3 protein is CASSLRRGSYNEQFF. The CDR3 nucleotides are TGTGCCAGCAGCCTACGAAGGGGCTCCTACAATGAGCAGTTCTTC. V and J are TRBV6-5 and TRBJ2-1; weak D call: TRBD1 (5 bases). V lost 6 bases and J lost 0, with 12 bases in between. Germline V lookup: CDR1 MNHEY, CDR2 SVGAGI. CDR3 length: 15 residues.

The V and J genes are TRBV19 and TRBJ2-7, with D possibly being TRBD1 (5 bases). Trimming cost V 6 bases and J 2 bases, with 11 bases left between them. Germline V CDR1 and CDR2: LNHDA, SQIVND (reference sequence). The CDR3 has 13 amino acids. The CDR3 DNA sequence: TGTGCCAGTAGCCCAGGGTCCGCCTACGAGCAGTACTTC. Encoded protein: CASSPGSAYEQYF.

The V gene is TRBV6-5, the J gene TRBJ1-2; D gene uncertain. Germline V gene data show CDR1 as MNHEY and CDR2 as SVGAGI. The ends were cut back, 6 bases at V and 3 bases at J, with 14 bases in the middle. This CDR3 region has 14 residues. The CDR3 DNA follows: TGTGCCAGCAGCAAGGACCCTCTGGACTATGGCTACACCTTC. It translates to CASSKDPLDYGYTF.

This chain's CDR3 is CAWNYGTDNSPLHF. The CDR3 nucleotides read TGTGCCTGGAACTACGGGACAGATAATTCACCCCTCCACTTT. The chain carries TRBV30 and TRBJ1-6; 7 bases are shared with TRBD1. After removal of 4 bases from V and 5 bases from J, the junction contained 5 bases not matched to a gene. This CDR3 has 14 residues. Germline assignment: CDR1 GTSNPN and CDR2 SVGIG (reference sequence).

This sequence joins TRBV12-3 or TRBV12-4 and TRBJ1-1; D remains ambiguous. The CDR3 has 13 residues. The V and J ends lost 4 bases and 9 bases respectively, with 15 bases between them. CDR3 sequence (DNA): TGTGCCAGCAGTTCTCAAGACCGAGTCCAAGCTTTCTTT. Residues: CASSSQDRVQAFF.

The CDR3 bases are TGTGCCAGCAGCCTACGGAGGGTAGAGGGAGGCTACACCTTC. Translated: CASSLRRVEGGYTF. The rearrangement uses TRBV6-2 or TRBV6-3 and TRBJ1-2; the D is unclear. CDR1 is MNHEY, CDR2 SVGEGT, per germline. This CDR3 region has 14 residues. The V gene lost 6 bases and the J gene lost 8 bases, with 19 bases spanning the gap.

The chain is built from TRBV19 and TRBJ1-1; D is uncertain. V was pared by 6 bases and J by 0 bases, with 20 bases between. The CDR3 sequence is 17 residues long. Germline loops: CDR1 LNHDA, CDR2 SQIVND (reference sequence). The chain's CDR3 is CASSPILQPLMNTEAFF. The CDR3 bases are TGTGCCAGTAGCCCTATCCTCCAGCCGCTGATGAACACTGAAGCTTTCTTT.

The gene calls are TRBV5-4 and TRBJ2-7; 11 bases are shared with TRBD1. V was clipped by 3 bases and J by 4 bases; unmatched bases: 6. The CDR3 has 15 residues. Germline V CDR1 and CDR2: SGHNT, YYREEE (reference sequence). The CDR3, as DNA: TGTGCCAGCAGCTGGGGGACAGGGGGGGATTACGAGCAGTACTTC. This translates into CASSWGTGGDYEQYF.

The V and J genes are TRBV12-3 or TRBV12-4 and TRBJ1-1; D gene unclear. The ends were cut back, 1 base at V and 3 bases at J, with 6 bases in the middle. This CDR3 has 13 residues. The CDR3 region is CASSLGRDTEAFF. The CDR3 nucleotides are TGTGCCAGCAGTTTAGGGCGGGACACTGAAGCTTTCTTT.